This T cell receptor (beta chain) was sequenced in a study of blood T cell repertoires in COVID-19. The V gene's germline CDR1 is SGHVS and CDR2 FQNEAQ. The CDR3 consists of 13 residues. V was clipped by 1 base and J by 6 bases, with 6 bases between them. Here immunoSEQ multiplex PCR was the method, and the copy in TCRdb shows in-frame clones only, minus some. The sample holds 150,000 to 190,000 clones, about four fifths seen once. V and J are TRBV7-8 and TRBJ2-2; TRBD1 is a possible D gene (6 bases). Sequenced input: peripheral blood. The source is an elderly woman with acute or convalescent COVID-19. The CDR3 DNA reads TGTGCCAGCAGCTTAGACAGGGCCGGGGAGCTGTTTTTT. Amino acids: CASSLDRAGELFF.